The 17 T cell receptor beta chains listed next were all sequenced from one sample in a study of T cells in Graves' hyperthyroidism and ophthalmopathy. Amplified regions were TCR beta CDR3 sequences from RNA transcripts. HTBI primers drove first-round RT-PCR of the TCR CDR3. One entry per CDR3 protein, called by TCRdb with MiXCR from the multiplex PCR reads. In the table there are hundreds of thousands of distinct CDR3 sequences, approximately 18% of which are singletons. The specimen was blood. The receptor set was obtained from a woman between 45 and 65 years old with Graves' hyperthyroidism that later progressed to Graves' ophthalmopathy.

This clonotype has more than one count but fewer than ten. The genes are TRBV27 and TRBJ2-3, with TRBD2 matching over 14 bases. Per the germline V gene, CDR1 is MNHEY and CDR2 is SMNVEV (reference sequence). The CDR3 loop spans 19 amino acids. J gave up 0 bases and V 3 bases, and 8 bases lay outside the gene matches. Written as DNA, the CDR3 is TGTGCCAGCAGTTTTGGACTAGCGGGGGGCTGGCGGAGCACAGATACGCAGTATTTT. Translated: CASSFGLAGGWRSTDTQYF.

The chain has TRBV20-1 and TRBJ1-1, with D possibly TRBD1 on 6 matching bases. Germline V gives CDR1 DFQATT, CDR2 SNEGSKA (reference sequence). The CDR3 has 12 residues. V shed 4 bases and J shed 5 bases, with 11 bases lying between them. CDR3 DNA sequence: TGCAGTGCTATCACAGGGCTGACTGAAGCTTTCTTT. Its protein product is CSAITGLTEAFF.

Only a few counts were recorded for this clonotype. This chain connects TRBV5-8 to TRBJ1-4; possibly TRBD1 for D (5 bases). V was shortened by 4 bases and J by 7 bases, with 14 bases between the two germline ends. The CDR3 length is 14 residues. The germline V gene encodes CDR1 SGHTS and CDR2 YDEGEE. Here the CDR3 DNA reads TGTGCCAGCAGCCCGTGGGGGGGGAGTGAAAAACTGTTTTTT. This translates into CASSPWGGSEKLFF.

The V and J genes are TRBV12-3 or TRBV12-4 and TRBJ1-3; the D is unclear. The germline V and J ends were trimmed by 4 bases and 0 bases, with 10 bases remaining between them. The CDR3 is 15 amino acids. Here the CDR3 DNA reads TGTGCCAGCAGTTCCCCTTTAGACTCTGGAAACACCATATATTTT. Its translation: CASSSPLDSGNTIYF.

This clonotype came up a few times. At one of its ends the junction is not consistent with the germline gene, which may arise from a read error. The rearrangement uses TRBV18 and TRBJ1-2; D is undetermined. CDR1 KGHSH and CDR2 LQKENI come from the germline V gene. The CDR3 covers 15 residues. The CDR3 loop reads CASSLRDEGNCGYTF. The CDR3 bases are TGTGCCAGCTCACTCCGGGATGAGGGTAACTGTGGCTACACCTTC.

This clonotype was counted ten times or more. V usage is TRBV12-3 or TRBV12-4 and J usage is TRBJ1-1, with a weak D call TRBD1 (5 bases). The CDR3 is 14 residues long. V was pared by 3 bases and J by 1 base, with 9 bases between. In nucleotides, the CDR3 is TGTGCCAGCAGTTTGATCGGGGGGAACACTGAAGCTTTCTTT. Translating it yields CASSLIGGNTEAFF.

A few counts support this clonotype. The rearrangement joins TRBV28 to TRBJ1-4; 9 bases are a match to TRBD1. The trim removed 8 bases at V and 11 bases at J, leaving 6 bases unmatched. The CDR3 contains 12 residues. Germline V gene lookup returns CDR1 MDHEN and CDR2 SYDVKM. The chain's CDR3 is CASARGTGKLFF. In DNA form, the CDR3 reads TGTGCCAGCGCCCGGGGGACAGGGAAACTGTTTTTT.

In its sample, this clonotype was seen a few times. The rearrangement uses TRBV29-1 and TRBJ2-1, with D possibly being TRBD2 (5 bases). Deletions cut 2 bases from V and 8 bases from J, with 10 bases between. The CDR3 consists of 12 residues. Germline CDR1 reads SQVTM; CDR2 reads ANQGSEA. The DNA of the CDR3 is TGCAGCGTTGAATTGGACTTCCATGAGCAGTTCTTC. Protein sequence: CSVELDFHEQFF.

The J gene is TRBJ1-5, the V gene TRBV20-1; TRBD1 matches 7 bases. V shed 0 bases and J 4 bases; nucleotides not matched to a gene: 6. The CDR3 is 15 residues long. Germline V gene lookup returns CDR1 DFQATT and CDR2 SNEGSKA (reference sequence). The CDR3 region is CSAREFGTENQPQHF. The CDR3 DNA sequence: TGCAGTGCTAGAGAGTTTGGGACAGAGAATCAGCCCCAGCATTTT.

This clonotype was seen ten or more times. The chain couples TRBV5-5 to TRBJ1-3, with a tentative D call TRBD1 (5 bases). Germline V lookup: CDR1 SGHKS, CDR2 YYEKEE (reference sequence). The CDR3 runs to 15 residues. V lost 4 bases, J lost 4 bases, and 15 bases lay in between. As DNA, the CDR3 is TGTGCCAGCAGCGCGGAAGGGGTCGGAGGAAACACCATATATTTT. This sequence encodes CASSAEGVGGNTIYF.

This clonotype was seen repeatedly, ten times or more. This chain links TRBV18 with TRBJ2-7; D is possibly TRBD2 (6 bases). This CDR3 region has 14 residues. Germline lookup yields CDR1 KGHSH and CDR2 LQKENI. The V end lost 6 bases, the J end lost 4 bases, and 16 bases lay between the germline ends. The CDR3 here is CASSPLPGTYEQYF. In nucleotides, the CDR3 is TGTGCCAGCTCCCCCTTGCCAGGGACTTACGAGCAGTACTTC.

The CDR3 protein is CASRQTGVNQETQYF. CDR3 sequence (DNA): TGCGCCAGCCGACAGACAGGGGTCAACCAAGAGACCCAGTACTTC. This chain connects TRBV4-1 to TRBJ2-5; 8 bases line up with TRBD1. V dropped 8 bases and J dropped 0; count of bases not matched to a gene: 8. Germline V lookup: CDR1 MGHRA, CDR2 YSYEKL. The CDR3 is 15 residues long.

This sequence joins TRBV29-1 and TRBJ2-3, with 9 bases lining up with TRBD2. Trimming at V came to 1 base and at J to 6 bases, leaving 5 bases not matched to a gene. The CDR3 is made up of 14 amino acids. Germline CDR1 reads SQVTM; CDR2 reads ANQGSEA. CDR3 residues: CSVEGRGGPDTQYF. CDR3 coding DNA: TGCAGCGTTGAAGGGCGGGGGGGCCCGGATACGCAGTATTTT.

V gene TRBV4-1 combines with J gene TRBJ1-1; 12 bases line up with TRBD1. From germline, CDR1 is MGHRA and CDR2 YSYEKL. The J segment lost 1 base and the V segment lost 3 bases, leaving 9 bases of the junction unmatched. The CDR3 runs to 18 residues. CDR3 nucleotides: TGCGCCAGCAGCCATCACATGGGACAGGGGGCCAAGAACACTGAAGCTTTCTTT. Protein product: CASSHHMGQGAKNTEAFF.

The gene calls are TRBV20-1 and TRBJ2-2, with 12 bases matching TRBD2. The CDR3 loop spans 14 amino acids. Germline V gene sequence: CDR1 DFQATT, CDR2 SNEGSKA (reference sequence). V gave up 5 bases and J gave up 6 bases; unmatched junction bases: 4. Here the CDR3 DNA reads TGCAGTGCTCTAGCGGGGGGGGGGGCCGGGGAGCTGTTTTTT. Its protein is CSALAGGGAGELFF.

Only a few counts were recorded for this clonotype. The chain recombines TRBV27 with TRBJ2-2; TRBD1 aligns across 10 bases. The CDR3 loop spans 16 amino acids. The germline CDR1 and CDR2 sequences are MNHEY and SMNVEV (reference sequence). The ends lost 4 bases at V and 6 bases at J; junction bases unmatched: 8. The CDR3 spells CASSSRQGARPGELFF. The CDR3 DNA sequence: TGTGCCAGCAGTTCCCGACAGGGGGCGCGTCCCGGGGAGCTGTTTTTT.

The sample holds many counts of this clonotype. V is TRBV2 and J is TRBJ1-1; D unresolved. The CDR3 loop spans 13 amino acids. Germline CDR1 SNHLY, CDR2 FYNNEI. Deletions cut 4 bases from V and 1 base from J, with 7 bases between. This CDR3 reads CASSGWGNTEAFF. The CDR3 DNA sequence: TGTGCCAGCAGTGGGTGGGGGAACACTGAAGCTTTCTTT.